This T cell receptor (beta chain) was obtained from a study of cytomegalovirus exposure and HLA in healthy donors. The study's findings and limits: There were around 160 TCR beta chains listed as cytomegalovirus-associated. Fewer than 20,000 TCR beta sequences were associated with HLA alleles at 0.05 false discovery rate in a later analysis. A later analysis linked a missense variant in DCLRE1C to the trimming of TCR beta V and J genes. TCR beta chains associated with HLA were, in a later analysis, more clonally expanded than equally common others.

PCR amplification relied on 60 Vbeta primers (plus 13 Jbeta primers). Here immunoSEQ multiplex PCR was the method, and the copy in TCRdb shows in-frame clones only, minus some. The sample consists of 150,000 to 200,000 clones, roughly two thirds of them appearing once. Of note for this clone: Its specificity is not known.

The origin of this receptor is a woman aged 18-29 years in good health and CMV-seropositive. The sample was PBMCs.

CDR3: CASRGGQGIRYEQYF. DNA of the CDR3: TGTGCCAGCAGGGGAGGACAGGGCATCCGCTACGAGCAGTACTTC. The chain recombines TRBV6-6 with TRBJ2-7, with 8 bases lining up with TRBD1. The germline CDR1 and CDR2 sequences are MNHNY and SVGAGI (reference sequence). Trimming took 6 bases from V and 3 from J; bases not matched to a gene: 10. This CDR3 region has 15 residues.